This TCR beta chain comes out of a study of T cells in Graves' hyperthyroidism and ophthalmopathy. Looked up from germline, CDR1 is PRHDT and CDR2 is FYEKMQ (reference sequence). V was clipped by 4 bases and J by 9 bases, with 7 bases between them. CDR3 length equals 11 residues. Many counts were recorded for this clonotype. Amplification of TCR beta CDR3 regions used RNA as the template. With the HTBI primer set, the TCR CDR3 went through a first round of RT-PCR. TCRdb re-called the multiplex PCR reads with MiXCR, one entry per CDR3 protein. The sample consists of over 350,000 distinct CDR3 sequences, about 14% of them appearing once. On the basis of clinical symptoms, serum thyroxine and TRAb, thyroid ultrasound and orbital computed tomography, diagnoses were made.

This chain joins TRBV13 and TRBJ2-1; a weak D match, TRBD2 (6 bases). The material sequenced was blood. The clonotype originates from a man younger than 35 with Graves' ophthalmopathy. CDR3 amino acids: CASSSGLEQFF. The CDR3 coding sequence is TGTGCCAGCAGCTCGGGACTTGAGCAGTTCTTC. The full variable domain, completed using reference TRBV13 and TRBJ2-1, is AAGVIQSPRHLIKEKRETATLKCYPIPRHDTVYWYQQGPGQDPQFLISFYEKMQSDKGSIPDRFSAQQFSDYHSELNMSSLELGDSALYFCASSSGLEQFFGPGTRLTVL.